This is a list of T cell receptor beta chains from one sample in a study of T cells in Graves' hyperthyroidism and ophthalmopathy. TCRdb analysed the multiplex PCR reads with MiXCR anew, one entry per CDR3 protein. Of about 590,000 distinct CDR3 sequences in the sample, around 16% were seen once. Sequenced: blood. These TCRs come from a woman between 25 and 40 years old with Graves' hyperthyroidism. Both conserved end residues are part of each CDR3. The order of the fields is CDR3 protein, D gene, V gene, J gene. A D gene is named only where the DNA matches it firmly.

cdr3_aa: CASSTTSGTYSEQFF; d_call: TRBD2; v_call: TRBV9; j_call: TRBJ2-1
cdr3_aa: CASSPGTSAFYEQYF; d_call: TRBD2; v_call: TRBV7-6; j_call: TRBJ2-7
cdr3_aa: CASSYRAVYNEQFF; d_call: NA; v_call: TRBV6-1; j_call: TRBJ2-1
cdr3_aa: CAWSALKDSWDSSYEQYF; d_call: TRBD1; v_call: TRBV30; j_call: TRBJ2-7
cdr3_aa: CSVEGSPYEQYF; d_call: NA; v_call: TRBV29-1; j_call: TRBJ2-7
cdr3_aa: CSASGALLGFSTDTQYF; d_call: NA; v_call: TRBV20-1; j_call: TRBJ2-3
cdr3_aa: CASSLELAGGTYEQYF; d_call: TRBD2; v_call: TRBV5-1; j_call: TRBJ2-7
cdr3_aa: CSALSLGNEQFF; d_call: NA; v_call: TRBV20-1; j_call: TRBJ2-1
cdr3_aa: CASSKDELKNGYTF; d_call: NA; v_call: TRBV10-2; j_call: TRBJ1-2
cdr3_aa: CASSWTGDTGELFF; d_call: TRBD1; v_call: TRBV12-3/TRBV12-4; j_call: TRBJ2-2
cdr3_aa: CASSWTDTDTQYF; d_call: NA; v_call: TRBV11-2; j_call: TRBJ2-3
cdr3_aa: CASSYEAKRFYEQYF; d_call: NA; v_call: TRBV6-2/TRBV6-3; j_call: TRBJ2-7
cdr3_aa: CSARQDRVVETQYF; d_call: TRBD1; v_call: TRBV20-1; j_call: TRBJ2-5
cdr3_aa: CASSLFTGGSYEQYF; d_call: TRBD1; v_call: TRBV7-3; j_call: TRBJ2-7
cdr3_aa: CASSLLRGSNTEAFF; d_call: NA; v_call: TRBV27; j_call: TRBJ1-1
cdr3_aa: CSADKLAGDYNEQFF; d_call: TRBD2; v_call: TRBV20-1; j_call: TRBJ2-1
cdr3_aa: CSAQTWGRTDTQYF; d_call: NA; v_call: TRBV20-1; j_call: TRBJ2-3
cdr3_aa: CASSSRGTGRPANTGELFF; d_call: NA; v_call: TRBV7-2; j_call: TRBJ2-2
cdr3_aa: CASSRQGISGYTF; d_call: TRBD1; v_call: TRBV27; j_call: TRBJ1-2
cdr3_aa: CAISEPPNTEAFF; d_call: NA; v_call: TRBV10-3; j_call: TRBJ1-1
cdr3_aa: CASSSPWVSSGRKTQYF; d_call: TRBD2; v_call: TRBV12-3/TRBV12-4; j_call: TRBJ2-5
cdr3_aa: CASSFEGGYTEAFF; d_call: TRBD1; v_call: TRBV7-9; j_call: TRBJ1-1
cdr3_aa: CASSLARRENTGELFF; d_call: NA; v_call: TRBV5-1; j_call: TRBJ2-2
cdr3_aa: CASKATGYNQPQHF; d_call: NA; v_call: TRBV10-2; j_call: TRBJ1-5
cdr3_aa: CATSKPGLALDTGELFF; d_call: TRBD2; v_call: TRBV15; j_call: TRBJ2-2
cdr3_aa: CATSPIGSQETQYF; d_call: NA; v_call: TRBV24-1; j_call: TRBJ2-5
cdr3_aa: CASSSRLAGYDEQFF; d_call: TRBD2; v_call: TRBV5-1; j_call: TRBJ2-1
cdr3_aa: CASSPLQSGANVLTF; d_call: NA; v_call: TRBV3-1; j_call: TRBJ2-6
cdr3_aa: CSATETGPDGYTF; d_call: NA; v_call: TRBV20-1; j_call: TRBJ1-2
cdr3_aa: CATELNYEQYF; d_call: NA; v_call: TRBV7-9; j_call: TRBJ2-7
cdr3_aa: CASSQVLIGVETQYF; d_call: NA; v_call: TRBV4-1; j_call: TRBJ2-5
cdr3_aa: CASSLSALSYEQYF; d_call: NA; v_call: TRBV28; j_call: TRBJ2-7
cdr3_aa: CASSVSGSSRSYNEQFF; d_call: TRBD2; v_call: TRBV5-1; j_call: TRBJ2-1
cdr3_aa: CASSVRLAGRTDTQYF; d_call: TRBD2; v_call: TRBV2; j_call: TRBJ2-3
cdr3_aa: CASSLDGGGLAKNIQYF; d_call: TRBD2; v_call: TRBV12-3/TRBV12-4; j_call: TRBJ2-4
cdr3_aa: CAWRLAEKLFF; d_call: NA; v_call: TRBV30; j_call: TRBJ1-4
cdr3_aa: CASSEEISSGNTIYF; d_call: NA; v_call: TRBV2; j_call: TRBJ1-3
cdr3_aa: CASSNYRDIANYGYTF; d_call: NA; v_call: TRBV18; j_call: TRBJ1-2
cdr3_aa: CASSPENTGELFF; d_call: NA; v_call: TRBV5-5; j_call: TRBJ2-2
cdr3_aa: CASSPNLMETQYF; d_call: NA; v_call: TRBV18; j_call: TRBJ2-5
cdr3_aa: CATSEVGGLEQFF; d_call: NA; v_call: TRBV24-1; j_call: TRBJ2-1
cdr3_aa: CASSKSGQGRRYNEQFF; d_call: TRBD1; v_call: TRBV19; j_call: TRBJ2-1
cdr3_aa: CASSDFRLAGAETQYF; d_call: TRBD2; v_call: TRBV25-1; j_call: TRBJ2-5
cdr3_aa: CASSSLWGPNEQFF; d_call: NA; v_call: TRBV7-9; j_call: TRBJ2-1
cdr3_aa: CASSPSALATHEQYF; d_call: NA; v_call: TRBV7-2; j_call: TRBJ2-7
cdr3_aa: CASGAGTFLSGAFF; d_call: NA; v_call: TRBV2; j_call: TRBJ1-1
cdr3_aa: CASSHDRGPFLHQSQHF; d_call: TRBD1; v_call: TRBV6-2/TRBV6-3; j_call: TRBJ1-5
cdr3_aa: CASNSVDTGELFF; d_call: NA; v_call: TRBV28; j_call: TRBJ2-2
cdr3_aa: CASSPPGVANTDTQYF; d_call: NA; v_call: TRBV7-9; j_call: TRBJ2-3
cdr3_aa: CASSLGTGNYEQYF; d_call: TRBD1; v_call: TRBV5-4; j_call: TRBJ2-7
cdr3_aa: CASSSRGSIGTGGPGEQYF; d_call: TRBD1; v_call: TRBV7-9; j_call: TRBJ2-7
cdr3_aa: CASSPADSLTPLHF; d_call: NA; v_call: TRBV18; j_call: TRBJ1-6
cdr3_aa: CASSSTSGRTSSYNEQFF; d_call: TRBD2; v_call: TRBV5-1; j_call: TRBJ2-1
cdr3_aa: CSVTNSLNTEAFF; d_call: NA; v_call: TRBV29-1; j_call: TRBJ1-1
cdr3_aa: CASSLGDRGKYF; d_call: TRBD1; v_call: TRBV28; j_call: TRBJ2-5
cdr3_aa: CASSQGNVGSPTDTQYF; d_call: NA; v_call: TRBV4-1; j_call: TRBJ2-3
cdr3_aa: CASTPSGQGASYTF; d_call: TRBD1; v_call: TRBV27; j_call: TRBJ1-2
cdr3_aa: CASSLAHKTGAKNIQYF; d_call: NA; v_call: TRBV5-4; j_call: TRBJ2-4
cdr3_aa: CSIRLQGAYEQYF; d_call: TRBD1; v_call: TRBV20-1; j_call: TRBJ2-7
cdr3_aa: CAGRPGGIYEQYF; d_call: NA; v_call: TRBV28; j_call: TRBJ2-7